The T cell receptor (beta chain) under discussion was sequenced for a study of cytomegalovirus exposure and HLA in healthy donors. Study outcomes and limitations: Overall, under 200 TCR beta chains were annotated as cytomegalovirus-associated. Versus the roughly 700-donor mean, an Asian-associated ancestry cluster reportedly showed fewer N-insertions in a later analysis.

Of note for this clone: Its cognate antigen is unknown.

The V gene's germline CDR1 is LGHNA and CDR2 YSLEER. The junction had 1 base not matched to a gene; V was cut back by 1 base and J by 5 bases. The CDR3 is 14 amino acids. PCR primers comprised 60 Vbeta and 13 Jbeta primers. Method: immunoSEQ multiplex PCR; TCRdb's copy keeps in-frame clones and lacks some. The sample data list tens of thousands of clones. The material sequenced was PBMCs. The V gene is TRBV4-3, the J gene TRBJ1-2; 10 nucleotides match TRBD1. The origin of this receptor is a man aged 45-65 years in good health and CMV-seronegative. The CDR3 sequence: CASSQGQGAYGYTF. The CDR3 nucleotides are TGCGCCAGCAGCCAAGGACAGGGGGCTTATGGCTACACCTTC.